This section outlines one TCR beta chain sequence together with its context. Antigen: not known. The repertoire was sequenced with immunoSEQ multiplex PCR; TCRdb's copy has only in-frame clones and lacks some. The sample shows roughly 45,000 clones, around 79% of them seen only once. The data originate from a study of CD4 T cells in relation to SARS-CoV-2 and coronaviruses. Study details: TCR beta CDR3s were sequenced after roughly ten-day antigen culture of PBMCs. Patient ages ranged from about 21 to 72, median 38. Crossreactive spike epitopes shared across donors were mapped to their HLA restriction.

Findings and limits, study-wide: The cross-reactivity analysis covered only spike protein, not other viral proteins.

Germline assignment: CDR1 SNHLY and CDR2 FYNNEI. This CDR3 has 21 amino acids. V lost 6 bases and J lost 1; bases outside the gene matches: 22. Sample: naive CD4+ T cells from PBMCs, cultured in vitro. Subset noted: naive CD4+ T cells isolated by negative enrichment. This clonotype originated in an adult with COVID-19. V is TRBV2 and J is TRBJ2-2; 8 bases are a match to TRBD1. The CDR3 nucleotides are TGTGCCAGCAGCCATGAACAGGGGGTTTCCCTAGCCGCTAGGAACACCGGGGAGCTGTTTTTT. Translating it yields CASSHEQGVSLAARNTGELFF.